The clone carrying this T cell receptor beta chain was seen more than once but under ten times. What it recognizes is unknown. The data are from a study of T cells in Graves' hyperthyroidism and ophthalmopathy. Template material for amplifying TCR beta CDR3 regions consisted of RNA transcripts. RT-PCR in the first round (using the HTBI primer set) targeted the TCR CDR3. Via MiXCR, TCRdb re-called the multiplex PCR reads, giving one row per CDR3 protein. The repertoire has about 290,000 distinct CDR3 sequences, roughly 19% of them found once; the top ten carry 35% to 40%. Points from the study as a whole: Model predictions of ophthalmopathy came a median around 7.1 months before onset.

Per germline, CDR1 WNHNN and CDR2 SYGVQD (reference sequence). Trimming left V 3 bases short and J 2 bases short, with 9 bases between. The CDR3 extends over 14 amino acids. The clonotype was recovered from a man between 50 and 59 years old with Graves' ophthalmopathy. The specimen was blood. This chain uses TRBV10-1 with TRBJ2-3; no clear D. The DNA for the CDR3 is TGCGCCAGCAGTGAAGACCCATTCACAGATACGCAGTATTTT. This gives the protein CASSEDPFTDTQYF.